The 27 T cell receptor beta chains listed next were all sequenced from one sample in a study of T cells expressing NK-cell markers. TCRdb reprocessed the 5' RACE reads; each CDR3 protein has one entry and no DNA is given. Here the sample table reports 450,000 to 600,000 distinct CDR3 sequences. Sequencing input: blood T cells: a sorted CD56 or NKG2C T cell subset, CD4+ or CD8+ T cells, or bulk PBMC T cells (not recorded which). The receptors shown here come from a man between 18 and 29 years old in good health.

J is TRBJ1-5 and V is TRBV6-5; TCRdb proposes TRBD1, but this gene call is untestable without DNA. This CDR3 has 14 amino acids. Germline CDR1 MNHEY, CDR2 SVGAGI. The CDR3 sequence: CASSSGTEKKPQHF.

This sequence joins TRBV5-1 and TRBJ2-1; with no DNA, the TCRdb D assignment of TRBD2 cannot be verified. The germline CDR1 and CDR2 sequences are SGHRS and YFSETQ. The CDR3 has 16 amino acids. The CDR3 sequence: CASSPSGRDSYNEQFF.

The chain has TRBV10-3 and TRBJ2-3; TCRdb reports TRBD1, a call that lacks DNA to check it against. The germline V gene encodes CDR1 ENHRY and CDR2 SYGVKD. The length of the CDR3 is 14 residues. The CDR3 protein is CAIRDYPSLDTQYF.

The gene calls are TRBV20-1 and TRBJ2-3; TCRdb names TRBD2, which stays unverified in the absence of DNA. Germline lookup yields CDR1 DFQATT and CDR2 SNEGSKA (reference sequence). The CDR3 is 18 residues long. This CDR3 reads CSARDLVLAGALGDTQYF.

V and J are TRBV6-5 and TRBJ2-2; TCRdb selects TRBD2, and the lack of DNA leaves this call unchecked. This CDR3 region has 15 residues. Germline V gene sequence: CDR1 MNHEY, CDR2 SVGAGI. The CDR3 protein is CASAPGLAGVGELFF.

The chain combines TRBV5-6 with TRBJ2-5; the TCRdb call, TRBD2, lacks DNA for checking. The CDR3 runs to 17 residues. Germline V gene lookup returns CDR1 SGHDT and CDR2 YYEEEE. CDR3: CASSLAVLAVRKETQYF. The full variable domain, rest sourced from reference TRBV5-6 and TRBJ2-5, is DAGVTQSPTHLIKTRGQQVTLRCSPKSGHDTVSWYQQALGQGPQFIFQYYEEEERQRGNFPDRFSGHQFPNYSSELNVNALLLGDSALYLCASSLAVLAVRKETQYFGPGTRLLVL.

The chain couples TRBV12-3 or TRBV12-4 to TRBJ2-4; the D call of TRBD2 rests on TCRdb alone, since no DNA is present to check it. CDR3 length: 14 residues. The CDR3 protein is CASSREGAKNIQYF.

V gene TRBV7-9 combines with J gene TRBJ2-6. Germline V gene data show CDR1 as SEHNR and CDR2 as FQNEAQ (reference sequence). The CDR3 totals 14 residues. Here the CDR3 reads CASSLDRGANVLTF.

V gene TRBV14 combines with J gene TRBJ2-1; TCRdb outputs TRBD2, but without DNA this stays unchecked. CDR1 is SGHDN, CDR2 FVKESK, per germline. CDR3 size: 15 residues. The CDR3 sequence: CASSQGGLPQNEQFF.

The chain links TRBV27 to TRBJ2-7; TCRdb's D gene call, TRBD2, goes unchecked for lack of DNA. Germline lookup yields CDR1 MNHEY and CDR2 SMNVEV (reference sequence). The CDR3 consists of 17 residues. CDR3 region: CASLPDPWTSSEYEQYF.

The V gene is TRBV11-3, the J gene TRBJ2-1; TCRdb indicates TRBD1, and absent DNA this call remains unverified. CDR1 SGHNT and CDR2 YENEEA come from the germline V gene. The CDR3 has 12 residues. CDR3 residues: CASSQTGTGQFF. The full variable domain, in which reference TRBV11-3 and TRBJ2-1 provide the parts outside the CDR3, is EAGVVQSPRYKIIEKKQPVAFWCNPISGHNTLYWYLQNLGQGPELLIRYENEEAVDDSQLPKDRFSAERLKGVDSTLKIQPAELGDSAVYLCASSQTGTGQFFGPGTRLTVL.

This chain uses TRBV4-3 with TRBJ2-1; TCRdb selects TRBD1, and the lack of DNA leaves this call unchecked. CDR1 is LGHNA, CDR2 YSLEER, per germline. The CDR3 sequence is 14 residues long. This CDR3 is CASSQEGRGNEQFF.

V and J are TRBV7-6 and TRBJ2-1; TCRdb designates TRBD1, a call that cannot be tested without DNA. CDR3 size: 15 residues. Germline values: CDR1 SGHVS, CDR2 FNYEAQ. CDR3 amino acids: CASSLKSGGGGEQFF.

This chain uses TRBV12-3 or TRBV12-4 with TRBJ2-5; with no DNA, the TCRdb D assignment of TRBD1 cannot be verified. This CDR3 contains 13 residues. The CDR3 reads CASSRDRAWTQYF.

The CDR3 protein is CASSQPTSGSNTGELFF. The chain couples TRBV6-1 to TRBJ2-2; the D call from TCRdb, TRBD2, cannot be confirmed without DNA. CDR3 length: 17 residues. In germline, CDR1 is MNHNS, CDR2 SASEGT.

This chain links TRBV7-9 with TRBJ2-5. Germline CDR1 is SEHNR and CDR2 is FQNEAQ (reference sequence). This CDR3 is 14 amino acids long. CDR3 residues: CASSLVQYQETQYF.

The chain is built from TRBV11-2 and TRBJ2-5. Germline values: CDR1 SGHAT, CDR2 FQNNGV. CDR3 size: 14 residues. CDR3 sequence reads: CASSSEGSKETQYF.

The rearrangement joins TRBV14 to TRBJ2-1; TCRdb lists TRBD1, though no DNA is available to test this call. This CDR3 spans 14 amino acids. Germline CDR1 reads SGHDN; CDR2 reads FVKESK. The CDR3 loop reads CASSLQGKGNEQFF.

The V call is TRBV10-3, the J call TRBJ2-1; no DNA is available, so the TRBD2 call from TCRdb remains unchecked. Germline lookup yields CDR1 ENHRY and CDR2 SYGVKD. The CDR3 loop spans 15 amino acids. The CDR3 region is CAIRTTSGAYNEQFF.

The CDR3 spells CATSDIWRERNEQFF. The V and J genes are TRBV24-1 and TRBJ2-1; TCRdb's D call of TRBD2 is untestable without DNA. The CDR3 is 15 amino acids. Looked up from germline, CDR1 is KGHDR and CDR2 is SFDVKD.

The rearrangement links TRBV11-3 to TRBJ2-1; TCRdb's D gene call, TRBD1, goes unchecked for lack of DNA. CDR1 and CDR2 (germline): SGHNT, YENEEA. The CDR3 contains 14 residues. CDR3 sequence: CASSPTAKGDEQFF.

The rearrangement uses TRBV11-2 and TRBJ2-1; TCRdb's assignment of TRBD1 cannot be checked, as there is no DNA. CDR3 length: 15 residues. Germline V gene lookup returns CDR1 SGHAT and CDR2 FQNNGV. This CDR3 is CASRGLGRAYNEQFF.

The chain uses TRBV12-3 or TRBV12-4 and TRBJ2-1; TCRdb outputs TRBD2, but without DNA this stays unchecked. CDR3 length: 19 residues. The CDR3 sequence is CASSLRDSPLTSPYNEQFF.

The CDR3 loop is CALSRAYTGELFF. This sequence joins TRBV5-4 and TRBJ2-2. The germline V gene encodes CDR1 SGHNT and CDR2 YYREEE (reference sequence). The CDR3 has 13 amino acids.

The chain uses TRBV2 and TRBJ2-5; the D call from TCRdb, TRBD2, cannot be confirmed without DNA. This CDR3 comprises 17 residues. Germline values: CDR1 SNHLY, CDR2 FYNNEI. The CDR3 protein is CASSQGAAGGPSETQYF.

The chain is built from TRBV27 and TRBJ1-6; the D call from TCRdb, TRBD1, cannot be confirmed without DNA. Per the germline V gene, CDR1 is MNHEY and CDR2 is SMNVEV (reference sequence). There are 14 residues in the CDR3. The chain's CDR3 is CASSLLGANSPLHF.

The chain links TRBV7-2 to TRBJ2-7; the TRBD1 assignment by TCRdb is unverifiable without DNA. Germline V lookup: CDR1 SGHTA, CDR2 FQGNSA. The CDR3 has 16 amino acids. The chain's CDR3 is CASSLGLGGASYEQYF.